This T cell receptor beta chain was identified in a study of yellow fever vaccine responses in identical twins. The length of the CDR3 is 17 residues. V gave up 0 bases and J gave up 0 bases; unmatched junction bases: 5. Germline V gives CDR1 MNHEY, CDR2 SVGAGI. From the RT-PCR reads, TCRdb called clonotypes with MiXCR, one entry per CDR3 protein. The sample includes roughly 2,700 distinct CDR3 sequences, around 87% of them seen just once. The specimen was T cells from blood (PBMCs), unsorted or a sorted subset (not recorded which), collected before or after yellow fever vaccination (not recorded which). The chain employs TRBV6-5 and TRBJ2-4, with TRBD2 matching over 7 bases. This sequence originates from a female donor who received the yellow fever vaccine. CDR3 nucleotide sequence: TGTGCCAGCAGTTACTCGGGGGGGTCGGGAGCCAAAAACATTCAGTACTTC. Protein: CASSYSGGSGAKNIQYF.